A single sample is the source of the 6 T cell receptor beta chains below, sequenced in a study of cytomegalovirus exposure and HLA in healthy donors. PCR used 60 Vbeta primers and 13 Jbeta primers. Clones were sequenced by immunoSEQ multiplex PCR, and TCRdb holds only the in-frame ones, with some missing. The listing contains some 75,000 clones. Input material: PBMCs. The receptors here all came from a man between 35 and 55 years old in good health and CMV-seronegative.

The chain links TRBV11-2 to TRBJ1-1, with 11 nucleotides matching TRBD1. CDR3 length: 17 amino acids. In germline, CDR1 is SGHAT, CDR2 FQNNGV. The trim removed 2 bases at V and 5 bases at J, leaving 10 bases unmatched. CDR3 region: CASSLPRVGTGGTEAFF. CDR3 bases: TGTGCCAGCAGCTTACCGCGGGTGGGGACAGGGGGAACTGAAGCTTTCTTT.

The chain couples TRBV9 to TRBJ2-3; D not certain. The CDR3 covers 15 residues. V was pared by 1 base and J by 1 base, with 10 bases between. CDR1 SGDLS and CDR2 YYNGEE come from the germline V gene. CDR3 residues: CASSVLSLGTDTQYF. The CDR3 bases are TGTGCCAGCAGCGTACTCTCACTCGGCACAGATACGCAGTATTTT.

This rearrangement joins TRBV5-1 to TRBJ2-5, with 9 bases fitting TRBD1. This CDR3 comprises 14 residues. Germline assignment: CDR1 SGHRS and CDR2 YFSETQ. The trim removed 4 bases at V and 5 bases at J, leaving 6 bases unmatched. The CDR3 sequence is CASSRDRGTETQYF. Here the CDR3 DNA reads TGCGCCAGCAGCCGCGACAGGGGGACGGAGACCCAGTACTTC. The full variable domain, with the rest looked up from reference TRBV5-1 and TRBJ2-5, is KAGVTQTPRYLIKTRGQQVTLSCSPISGHRSVSWYQQTPGQGLQFLFEYFSETQRNKGNFPGRFSGRQFSNSRSEMNVSTLELGDSALYLCASSRDRGTETQYFGPGTRLLVL.

V and J are TRBV6-5 and TRBJ1-2; TRBD1 is a possible D gene (6 bases). This CDR3 contains 15 residues. Deletions cut 2 bases from V and 4 bases from J, with 14 bases between. Looked up from germline, CDR1 is MNHEY and CDR2 is SVGAGI. CDR3 DNA: TGTGCCAGCAGTTACGGGACACAAGAGGGCTATGGCTACACCTTC. Its protein product is CASSYGTQEGYGYTF.

The rearrangement uses TRBV27 and TRBJ1-2; D is perhaps TRBD1 (5 bases). This CDR3 has 13 residues. Germline V lookup: CDR1 MNHEY, CDR2 SMNVEV (reference sequence). Trimming removed 3 bases at V and 6 bases at J, with 11 bases between. CDR3 bases: TGTGCCAGCAGTTTGGGGGGTTCGGATGGCTACACCTTC. Translated, it gives CASSLGGSDGYTF.

The J gene is TRBJ2-7, the V gene TRBV28, with D perhaps matching TRBD2 (5 bases). Per germline, CDR1 MDHEN and CDR2 SYDVKM. Trimming left V 7 bases short and J 0 bases short, with 13 bases between. The CDR3 contains 14 residues. Here the CDR3 reads CASTSTRASYEQYF. DNA for the CDR3: TGTGCCAGCACCTCTACGAGGGCCTCCTACGAGCAGTACTTC.